A selection of T cell receptor beta chains follows, all from one sample in a study of T cell responses to AZD1222 COVID-19 vaccine. Assay: immunoSEQ multiplex PCR; the TCRdb copy retains only in-frame clones and omits some. This sample has around 110,000 clones, with less than 95% found just once. This specimen consisted of peripheral blood, obtained 28 days after the second AZD1222 dose. These receptors all come from an adult who received the AZD1222 COVID-19 vaccine. CDR3s include the opening cysteine and the closing phenylalanine or tryptophan. A D gene is named only where the DNA matches it firmly. Expanded clones get a size class; other rows say once, few or many, or leave the size out.

.	TRBV7-3	13	TRBJ1-1	.	CASSSQGNTEAFF	TGTGCCAGCAGCTCTCAGGGGAACACTGAAGCTTTCTTT
.	TRBV2	14	TRBJ1-5	.	CASKRGGGNQPQHF	TGTGCCAGCAAGAGAGGGGGTGGGAATCAGCCCCAGCATTTT
.	TRBV5-4	13	TRBJ2-1	once	CASSFRGRNEQFF	TGTGCCAGCAGCTTCCGAGGACGCAATGAGCAGTTCTTC
.	TRBV9	15	TRBJ1-2	.	CASSTSRGETMGYTF	TGTGCCAGCAGCACCTCCCGGGGAGAAACTATGGGCTACACCTTC
.	TRBV5-1	12	TRBJ2-7	.	CASSLTSGEQYF	TGCGCCAGCAGCCTAACCTCAGGCGAGCAGTACTTC
TRBD1	TRBV11-3	14	TRBJ2-5	.	CASSSRQGGETQYF	TGTGCCAGCAGCTCAAGACAGGGTGGGGAGACCCAGTACTTC
.	TRBV4-1	14	TRBJ1-5	.	CASSLLKGNQPQHF	TGCGCCAGCAGCCTTCTCAAAGGGAATCAGCCCCAGCATTTT
.	TRBV3-1/TRBV3-2	18	TRBJ2-2	.	CASSQDFVGVVNTGELFF	TGTGCCAGCAGCCAAGATTTTGTGGGGGTAGTCAACACCGGGGAGCTGTTTTTT
TRBD1	TRBV7-6	15	TRBJ1-1	.	CASSKDGTGDHEAFF	TGTGCCAGCAGCAAAGACGGGACAGGGGACCATGAAGCTTTCTTT
.	TRBV3-1/TRBV3-2	16	TRBJ1-1	once	CASSQDGGRGGTEAFF	TGTGCCAGCAGCCAAGATGGGGGTAGGGGAGGCACTGAAGCTTTCTTT
TRBD1	TRBV25-1	16	TRBJ2-2	.	CASSRTGVRGAGELFF	TGTGCCAGCAGTAGGACAGGGGTCAGGGGGGCCGGGGAGCTGTTTTTT
TRBD1	TRBV27	13	TRBJ1-5	.	CASSWTGEQPQHF	TGTGCCAGCAGCTGGACAGGGGAACAGCCCCAGCATTTT
.	TRBV7-9	17	TRBJ2-4	.	CASSLVPQGIAKNIQYF	TGTGCCAGCAGCTTAGTCCCCCAGGGTATAGCCAAAAACATTCAGTACTTC
.	TRBV7-8	16	TRBJ2-3	few	CASSPQRATPSDTQYF	TGTGCCAGCAGCCCCCAGCGCGCTACCCCCTCAGATACGCAGTATTTT